This T cell receptor (beta chain) was sequenced during a study of blood T cell repertoires in COVID-19. Overall study context: Sources were T cells, B-cell-depleted T cells, or PBMCs; the material itself was cDNA or gDNA.

Per the study methods: The authors estimated nucleated cell counts from reference gene primer amplification. The data were produced by immunoSEQ multiplex PCR, yet TCRdb's version contains in-frame clones alone and is incomplete. The V and J calls and clone size were taken over from that table, and D and trimming were inferred from the DNA. The sample carries a few hundred thousand clones, 91% recorded once. Participant-reported clinical history was the basis for cohort assignment. Germline CDR1 and CDR2: GTSNPN and SVGIG (reference sequence). This CDR3 has 11 amino acids. The ends were cut back, 0 bases at V and 7 bases at J, with 6 bases in the middle.

This sequence was found in a woman between 40 and 50 years old who had been exposed to COVID-19. Sequenced: PBMCs or T cells enriched from blood (not recorded which). The V call is TRBV30, the J call TRBJ1-1; D is undetermined. In DNA, the CDR3 is TGTGCCTGGAGTGTAGAGGGTGAAGCTTTCTTT. Translating gives CAWSVEGEAFF. Full variable domain (rest looked up from reference TRBV30 and TRBJ1-1): SQTIHQWPATLVQPVGSPLSLECTVEGTSNPNLYWYRQAAGRGLQLLFYSVGIGQISSEVPQNLSASRPQDRQFILSSKKLLLSDSGFYLCAWSVEGEAFFGQGTRLTVV.